These T cell receptor beta chains were read from a single sample in a study of shared clonotypes between healthy human individuals. Sequencing used immunoSEQ multiplex PCR; TCRdb keeps in-frame clones, though not all of them. The table shows 2 million to 2.5 million clones, with 95% occurring only once. Sample: naive CD4+ T cells sorted from blood. These receptors all come from a man aged 18 to 30 in good health. CDR3s include the opening cysteine and the closing phenylalanine or tryptophan. Each record gives: CDR3 length, V gene, J gene, D gene, CDR3 protein. A D gene is named only where the DNA matches it firmly.

>13|TRBV11-3|TRBJ2-7|-
CASSLVGGGEQYF
>12|TRBV6-1|TRBJ2-7|-
CASKDSNYEQYF
>15|TRBV11-2|TRBJ2-1|-
CASSVDIITYNEQFF
>11|TRBV5-4|TRBJ1-3|-
CAVKGGNTIYF
>15|TRBV5-5|TRBJ2-7|-
CASSLRTVLSYEQYF
>15|TRBV18|TRBJ2-1|-
CASSRPTSSVHEQFF
>15|TRBV27|TRBJ1-2|TRBD1
CASSLSRTGEYGYTF
>16|TRBV7-9|TRBJ2-5|-
CASSLAARGLQETQYF
>14|TRBV6-5|TRBJ2-4|TRBD2
CASSRGNRGDIQYF
>17|TRBV5-4|TRBJ2-1|TRBD2
CASSAGLAGGPENEQFF
>16|TRBV6-5|TRBJ2-4|-
CASSYSKALAKNIQYF
>13|TRBV30|TRBJ1-6|-
CAWTEHPNSPLHF
>16|TRBV14|TRBJ2-5|TRBD1
CASSQLAGGVGETQYF
>11|TRBV30|TRBJ2-3|-
CALSGADTQYF
>14|TRBV10-1|TRBJ2-3|-
CASSENWGTDTQYF
>14|TRBV5-1|TRBJ2-2|TRBD2
CASRVAGNAGELFF
>14|TRBV5-1|TRBJ1-2|-
CASSLGQGMGGYTF
>15|TRBV18|TRBJ2-7|TRBD1
CASSPTGQHSYEQYF
>13|TRBV6-1|TRBJ1-3|-
CASIQKGRNTIYF
>13|TRBV5-1|TRBJ1-1|-
CASSLGGNTEAFF
>17|TRBV4-1|TRBJ2-5|-
CASSQRGEFGRQETQYF
>16|TRBV4-1|TRBJ2-5|TRBD1
CASSQEGTGSTETQYF
>16|TRBV4-2|TRBJ2-2|TRBD2
CASSQELAGAGGELFF
>12|TRBV28|TRBJ1-5|-
CASKISGQPQHF
>16|TRBV10-3|TRBJ2-5|TRBD1
CAISEPGQGAQETQYF
>14|TRBV6-5|TRBJ2-5|TRBD2
CASTSSGPRETQYF
>11|TRBV2|TRBJ2-7|-
CASSNKYEQYF